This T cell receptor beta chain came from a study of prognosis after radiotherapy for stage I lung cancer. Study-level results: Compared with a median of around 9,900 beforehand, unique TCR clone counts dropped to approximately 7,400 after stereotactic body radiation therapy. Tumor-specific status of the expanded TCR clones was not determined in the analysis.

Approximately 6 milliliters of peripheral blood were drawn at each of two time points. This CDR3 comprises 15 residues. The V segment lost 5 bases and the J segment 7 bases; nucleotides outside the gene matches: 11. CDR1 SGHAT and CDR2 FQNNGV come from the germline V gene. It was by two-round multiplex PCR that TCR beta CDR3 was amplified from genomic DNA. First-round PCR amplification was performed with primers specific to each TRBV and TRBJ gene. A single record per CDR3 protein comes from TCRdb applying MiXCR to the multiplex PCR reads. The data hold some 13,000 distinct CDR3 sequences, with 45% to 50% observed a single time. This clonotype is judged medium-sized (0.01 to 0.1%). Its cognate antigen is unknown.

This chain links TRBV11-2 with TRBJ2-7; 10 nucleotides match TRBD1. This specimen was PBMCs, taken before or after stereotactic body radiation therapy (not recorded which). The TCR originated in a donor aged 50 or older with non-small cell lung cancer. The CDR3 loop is CASSIRDRGSREQYF. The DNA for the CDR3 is TGTGCCAGCAGCATCCGGGACAGGGGTTCTAGAGAGCAGTACTTC.